Listed here are 32 T cell receptor beta chains from one sample, sequenced in a study of identical twins. TCRdb redid the calling of the 5' RACE reads with MiXCR, one entry per CDR3 protein. The sample lists about 430,000 distinct CDR3 sequences; less than 20% were seen once. Sequencing was done on a sample of naive T cells sorted from blood. Source of these receptors: a man aged 50 or older in good health.

This chain connects TRBV2 to TRBJ2-7, with D maybe TRBD2 (6 bases). The CDR3 spans 15 residues. The V gene lost 2 bases and the J gene lost 1 base, with 12 bases spanning the gap. CDR1 and CDR2 (germline): SNHLY, FYNNEI. Written as DNA, the CDR3 is TGTGCCAGCAGTGAATCGTTGACTAGGTCCTACGAGCAGTACTTC. Translation: CASSESLTRSYEQYF. Drawing the rest from reference TRBV2 and TRBJ2-7, the complete variable domain is EPEVTQTPSHQVTQMGQEVILRCVPISNHLYFYWYRQILGQKVEFLVSFYNNEISEKSEIFDDQFSVERPDGSNFTLKIRSTKLEDSAMYFCASSESLTRSYEQYFGPGTRLTVT.

This chain uses TRBV12-3 or TRBV12-4 with TRBJ1-1; possibly TRBD1 for D (6 bases). CDR3 length equals 14 residues. V lost 6 bases and J lost 3, with 14 bases in between. CDR3 nucleotides: TGTGCCAGCAGCCGGGGTACAGGGTACACTGAAGCTTTCTTT. Amino acids: CASSRGTGYTEAFF.

On this clonotype: The conserved phenylalanine or tryptophan normally closing the CDR3 is absent here, so this likely arose from a read error. The chain employs TRBV6-1 and TRBJ1-6; the match to TRBD1 covers 7 bases. This CDR3 comprises 15 residues. V shed 6 bases, J shed 7 bases, and the junction held 9 bases outside the gene matches. Per the germline V gene, CDR1 is MNHNS and CDR2 is SASEGT. The CDR3 sequence: CASRITGTDNSPLHL. DNA for the CDR3: TGTGCCAGCAGGATAACCGGGACAGACAATTCACCCCTCCACCTT.

This clonotype has only a few counts. The genes are TRBV4-3 and TRBJ2-1; 12 bases map to TRBD2. The CDR3 spans 20 residues. With V trimmed by 1 base and J by 4 bases, 14 bases remained unmatched. Germline lookup yields CDR1 LGHNA and CDR2 YSLEER. The CDR3 reads CASSQGWGPLAGGSYNEQFF. The CDR3 nucleotides read TGCGCCAGCAGCCAAGGTTGGGGCCCTCTAGCGGGGGGGAGTTACAATGAGCAGTTCTTC.

This rearrangement joins TRBV4-1 to TRBJ2-1, with 8 bases that match TRBD1. V was pared by 2 bases and J by 6 bases, with 6 bases of the junction left unmatched. Per the germline V gene, CDR1 is MGHRA and CDR2 is YSYEKL. The CDR3 length is 15 residues. The CDR3 reads CASSQLPTGGNEQFF. The DNA for the CDR3 is TGCGCCAGCAGCCAACTCCCCACAGGGGGCAATGAGCAGTTCTTC.

The rearrangement links TRBV7-9 to TRBJ2-1; 8 bases map to TRBD2. The CDR3 is 16 residues long. V lost 7 bases, J lost 6 bases, and 14 bases stayed unmatched. In germline, CDR1 is SEHNR, CDR2 FQNEAQ (reference sequence). CDR3 sequence: CASIDTAGGVSNEQFF. The CDR3 DNA follows: TGTGCCAGCATAGACACGGCGGGAGGAGTTAGCAATGAGCAGTTCTTC.

This clonotype was observed a handful of times. This chain links TRBV6-1 with TRBJ2-5; no definite D call. With 6 bases removed from V and 0 bases from J, the gap between germline ends came to 14 bases. Germline CDR1 and CDR2: MNHNS and SASEGT. The CDR3 runs 15 residues. CDR3 DNA sequence: TGTGCCAGCAGCCGTACGGTCCCGTACCAAGAGACCCAGTACTTC. Translation: CASSRTVPYQETQYF.

This clonotype was observed a handful of times. The V gene is TRBV21-1, the J gene TRBJ2-7; the DNA was not used to check the table's D call, TRBD1. TRBV21-1 is termed a pseudogene. The CDR3 sequence is 13 residues long. The CDR3 nucleotides are TGTGCCAGCGCCCCTCACCCCGGGACAGAGGCTTTCTTC. Encoded protein: CASAPHPGTEAFF.

The table lists this clonotype with many counts. The chain has TRBV20-1 and TRBJ2-1, with no clear D. The CDR3 has 14 residues. Germline V lookup: CDR1 DFQATT, CDR2 SNEGSKA (reference sequence). The V end lost 4 bases, the J end lost 0 bases, and 10 bases lay between the germline ends. CDR3 nucleotide sequence: TGCAGTGCTATCGGCCTTGACTCCTACAATGAGCAGTTCTTC. Translated: CSAIGLDSYNEQFF.

This clonotype was found a few times. The chain uses TRBV7-2 and TRBJ2-5; 7 positions match TRBD2. The CDR3 loop spans 15 amino acids. V dropped 3 bases and J dropped 5; count of bases not matched to a gene: 9. Germline CDR1 SGHTA, CDR2 FQGNSA. CDR3 coding DNA: TGTGCCAGCAGCTTTTGGGGGAGGGCCGTGGAGACCCAGTACTTC. Translation gives CASSFWGRAVETQYF.

This clonotype was counted ten times or more. V gene TRBV6-2 or TRBV6-3 combines with J gene TRBJ2-7; D ambiguous. This CDR3 comprises 14 residues. The germline V gene encodes CDR1 MNHEY and CDR2 SVGEGT. The V gene lost 4 bases and the J gene lost 2 bases, with 12 bases spanning the gap. The CDR3 DNA reads as TGTGCCAGCAGTTCCCCCCATCTCGCCTACGAGCAGTACTTC. This sequence encodes CASSSPHLAYEQYF.

This clonotype turned up a few times. V and J are TRBV20-1 and TRBJ2-3, with 8 bases fitting TRBD1. The germline V gene encodes CDR1 DFQATT and CDR2 SNEGSKA (reference sequence). Trimming at V came to 5 bases and at J to 8 bases, leaving 24 bases not matched to a gene. The CDR3 has 18 amino acids. CDR3 bases: TGCAGTGCTCGACAGGGGTCTTTTCGGATTGGATCGAGGGGTACGCAGTATTTT. This encodes CSARQGSFRIGSRGTQYF.

This clonotype appeared a few times. V gene TRBV6-1 combines with J gene TRBJ2-1; D unresolved. Trimming took off 11 bases at V and 0 bases at J, with 11 bases between the two ends. Germline assignment: CDR1 MNHNS and CDR2 SASEGT. The CDR3 spans 13 residues. The CDR3 nucleotides are TGTGCCGTGGAAGTCCGCTCCTACAATGAGCAGTTCTTC. Its translation: CAVEVRSYNEQFF.

The sample holds many counts of this clonotype. One end of the junction varies from germline; a read error may be responsible. The chain is built from TRBV20-1 and TRBJ2-1; possible D gene TRBD1, 5 bases. The CDR3 runs 13 residues. Germline values: CDR1 DFQATT, CDR2 SNEGSKA (reference sequence). The CDR3 is CSAGDRSYNEQFF. CDR3 nucleotide sequence: TGCAGTGCTGGAGACAGATCCTACAATGAGCAGTTCTTC.

This chain links TRBV15 with TRBJ2-3; D unclear. V was trimmed by 4 bases and J by 3 bases, leaving 8 bases between them. Germline loops: CDR1 LNHNV, CDR2 YYDKDF (reference sequence). The length of the CDR3 is 13 residues. CDR3 sequence: CATSTRQTDTQYF. The CDR3 coding sequence is TGTGCCACCAGCACTCGACAAACAGATACGCAGTATTTT.

The rearrangement joins TRBV11-3 to TRBJ2-3; D is uncertain. Germline lookup yields CDR1 SGHNT and CDR2 YENEEA. This CDR3 has 16 residues. The V end was cut by 1 base, the J end by 2 bases, with 13 bases between. CDR3 DNA: TGTGCCAGCAGCTTAGGGGCCGGAGAAGTCACAGATACGCAGTATTTT. Translating gives CASSLGAGEVTDTQYF.

The rearrangement joins TRBV3-1 to TRBJ1-5; D is ambiguous. V was pared by 4 bases and J by 3 bases, with 13 bases between. The germline V gene encodes CDR1 LGHDT and CDR2 YNNKEL (reference sequence). CDR3 length equals 15 residues. DNA of the CDR3: TGTGCCAGCAGCCCCGAGCAAGGGTTCAATCAGCCCCAGCATTTT. Translation: CASSPEQGFNQPQHF.

This clonotype was found many times. V usage is TRBV7-9 and J usage is TRBJ2-5; 7 bases align to TRBD1. After removal of 1 base from V and 2 bases from J, the junction contained 4 bases not matched to a gene. CDR3 length: 15 residues. Germline V gives CDR1 SEHNR, CDR2 FQNEAQ (reference sequence). The CDR3 DNA reads TGTGCCAGCAGCTTAGGGGGGACAGCTCAAGAGACCCAGTACTTC. It yields the protein CASSLGGTAQETQYF.

This clonotype was picked up many times. The V and J genes are TRBV12-3 or TRBV12-4 and TRBJ2-1; weak D call: TRBD1 (6 bases). The V end lost 3 bases, the J end lost 6 bases, and 12 bases lay between the germline ends. The CDR3 loop spans 14 amino acids. The CDR3, as DNA: TGTGCCAGCAGTTTGTCCGGGACAAGCAATGAGCAGTTCTTC. Protein: CASSLSGTSNEQFF.

This clonotype was detected only a few times. For the CDR3, the DNA is TGCGCCAGCAGCTTGGCCAGGGACGCAGATACGCAGTATTTT. Residues: CASSLARDADTQYF. J is TRBJ2-3 and V is TRBV5-1, with D possibly being TRBD1 or TRBD2 (5 bases each). V was pared by 0 bases and J by 4 bases, with 9 bases between. CDR3 size: 14 residues. CDR1 is SGHRS, CDR2 YFSETQ, per germline.

The chain is built from TRBV20-1 and TRBJ2-3; D remains ambiguous. Germline V gene lookup returns CDR1 DFQATT and CDR2 SNEGSKA (reference sequence). The CDR3 is made up of 14 amino acids. With 4 bases removed from V and 1 base from J, the gap between germline ends came to 12 bases. CDR3 in amino acids: CSAIGLDRTDTQYF. CDR3 bases: TGCAGTGCTATCGGCCTCGACCGCACAGATACGCAGTATTTT.

The V call is TRBV6-5, the J call TRBJ2-1; a possible D gene is TRBD2 (5 bases). Trimming pared 5 bases from V and 2 bases from J, leaving 13 bases between. From germline, CDR1 is MNHEY and CDR2 SVGAGI. The CDR3 sequence is 15 residues long. Here the CDR3 reads CASSLRLITYNEQFF. CDR3 sequence (DNA): TGTGCCAGCAGTCTACGACTAATTACCTACAATGAGCAGTTCTTC.

This clonotype came up a few times. The chain employs TRBV12-3 or TRBV12-4 and TRBJ2-4, with D possibly being TRBD2 (5 bases). Deletions cut 3 bases from V and 2 bases from J, with 11 bases between. The CDR3 covers 15 residues. CDR3 loop: CASSLRENSKNIQYF. The DNA of the CDR3 is TGTGCCAGCAGTTTGAGGGAAAATTCCAAAAACATTCAGTACTTC.

The chain is built from TRBV5-1 and TRBJ2-5; 13 bases map to TRBD2. CDR1 is SGHRS, CDR2 YFSETQ, per germline. CDR3 length: 18 residues. The ends lost 4 bases at V and 2 bases at J; junction bases unmatched: 11. CDR3 in amino acids: CASSPGKTSGGSQETQYF. CDR3 sequence (DNA): TGCGCCAGCAGCCCGGGCAAGACTAGCGGGGGGTCACAAGAGACCCAGTACTTC.

This clonotype was counted many times. V usage is TRBV6-1 and J usage is TRBJ2-7; no firm D call. Trimming stripped 8 bases from V and 3 bases from J, with 26 bases between. The CDR3 is made up of 17 amino acids. CDR1 and CDR2 from the germline V gene are MNHNS and SASEGT. The CDR3 bases are TGTGCCAGCGCGCGAAACCCCTCGGGCAGCATCAACTACGAGCAGTACTTC. It encodes CASARNPSGSINYEQYF.

On this clonotype: A single base separates this from a much larger clone, so it may be a read error. This rearrangement joins TRBV6-1 to TRBJ1-5; no clear D. Germline assignment: CDR1 MNHNS and CDR2 SASEGT. The CDR3 spans 13 residues. CDR3 amino acids: CASLIGSNRPQHF. CDR3 nucleotide sequence: TGTGCCAGCTTAATCGGCAGCAATCGGCCCCAGCATTTT.

This clonotype showed up just a few times. The chain carries TRBV7-2 and TRBJ1-4, with D perhaps TRBD1 (5 bases). CDR3 size: 13 residues. Germline loops: CDR1 SGHTA, CDR2 FQGNSA. V was pared by 2 bases and J by 12 bases, with 13 bases between. This CDR3 is CASSLQGGFQLFF. The DNA for the CDR3 is TGTGCCAGCAGCTTACAGGGTGGGTTTCAACTGTTTTTT.

In the case of this clonotype: Since a much larger clone is just one base distant, this may be a read error. This chain links TRBV12-3 or TRBV12-4 with TRBJ1-1, with D hard to call. This CDR3 region has 14 residues. In DNA, the CDR3 is TGTGCCAGCCGCCGGGCTAGGATTAACACTGAAGCTGTCTTT. This translates into CASRRARINTEAVF.

V usage is TRBV4-3 and J usage is TRBJ1-4; the match to TRBD1 covers 8 bases. Germline V lookup: CDR1 LGHNA, CDR2 YSLEER. V shed 1 base and J 5 bases; nucleotides not matched to a gene: 3. This CDR3 has 15 amino acids. The CDR3 nucleotides read TGCGCCAGCAGCCAAGGACAGGGGTGGAATGAAAAACTGTTTTTT. Encoded protein: CASSQGQGWNEKLFF.

This clonotype was seen ten or more times. This rearrangement joins TRBV5-1 to TRBJ2-7; D remains unclear. The CDR3 length is 14 residues. Trimming removed 0 bases at V and 0 bases at J, with 7 bases between. Germline V gene lookup returns CDR1 SGHRS and CDR2 YFSETQ. CDR3 amino acids: CASSLVTDSYEQYF. The CDR3 region has the DNA TGCGCCAGCAGCTTGGTTACAGACTCCTACGAGCAGTACTTC.

The genes are TRBV5-5 and TRBJ2-3, with D possibly TRBD1 on 5 matching bases. Trimming shortened V by 3 bases and J by 0 bases, and 11 bases separated the two germline ends. The CDR3 is 15 residues long. The V gene's germline CDR1 is SGHKS and CDR2 YYEKEE (reference sequence). CDR3 sequence reads: CASSSFRASTDTQYF. The CDR3 DNA reads as TGTGCCAGCAGCTCATTCAGGGCTAGCACAGATACGCAGTATTTT.

This clonotype was seen repeatedly, ten times or more. The rearrangement links TRBV6-5 to TRBJ2-1; D gene ambiguous. In germline, CDR1 is MNHEY, CDR2 SVGAGI. The V end was cut by 0 bases, the J end by 6 bases, with 12 bases between. This CDR3 region has 15 residues. This CDR3 reads CASSYSIGLSNEQFF. Written as DNA, the CDR3 is TGTGCCAGCAGTTACTCGATAGGGCTCAGCAATGAGCAGTTCTTC.